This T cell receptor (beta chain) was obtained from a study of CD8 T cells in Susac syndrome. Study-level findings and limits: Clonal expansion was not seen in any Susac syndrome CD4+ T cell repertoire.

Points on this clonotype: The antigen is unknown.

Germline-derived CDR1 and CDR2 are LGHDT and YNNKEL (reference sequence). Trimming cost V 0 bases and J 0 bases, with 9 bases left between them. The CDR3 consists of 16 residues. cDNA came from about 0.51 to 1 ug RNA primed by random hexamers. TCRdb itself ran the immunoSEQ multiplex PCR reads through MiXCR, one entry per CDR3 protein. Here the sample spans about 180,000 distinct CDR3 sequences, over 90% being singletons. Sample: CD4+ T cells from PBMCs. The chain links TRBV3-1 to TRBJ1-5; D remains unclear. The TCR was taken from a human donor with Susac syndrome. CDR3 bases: TGTGCCAGCAGCCAAGATGCGGGGTATAGCAATCAGCCCCAGCATTTT. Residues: CASSQDAGYSNQPQHF.